The 20 T cell receptor beta chains reported below all come from one sample, sequenced in a study of T cell responses to AZD1222 COVID-19 vaccine. TCRdb's table, derived via immunoSEQ multiplex PCR, lists solely in-frame clones and lacks some. Of approximately 150,000 clones listed, just under 95% are singletons. The sequencing used peripheral blood, collected after recovery from COVID-19. The receptors stem from an adult who had recovered from COVID-19.

The rearrangement links TRBV18 to TRBJ2-1; D is ambiguous. There are 12 residues in the CDR3. CDR1 is KGHSH and CDR2 is LQKENI in the germline V gene. The V gene lost 1 base and the J gene lost 5 bases, with 3 bases spanning the gap. DNA for the CDR3: TGTGCCAGCTCACCACTTGACAATGAGCAGTTCTTC. Translation: CASSPLDNEQFF.

The rearrangement links TRBV25-1 to TRBJ2-1; 9 bases are a match to TRBD1. The V segment lost 5 bases and the J segment 5 bases; nucleotides outside the gene matches: 4. The CDR3 totals 14 residues. The germline gives CDR1 MGHDK, CDR2 SYGVNS. The CDR3 DNA reads TGTGCCAGCAGTTCCCACAGGGGGCACAATGAGCAGTTCTTC. It yields the protein CASSSHRGHNEQFF.

The gene calls are TRBV5-4 and TRBJ1-2; D is unclear. V was clipped by 4 bases and J by 8 bases, with 15 bases between them. This CDR3 is 13 amino acids long. Germline CDR1 is SGHNT and CDR2 is YYREEE (reference sequence). The DNA for the CDR3 is TGTGCCAGCAGCCGTGACGGGATTAGGGGCTACACCTTC. Its translation: CASSRDGIRGYTF.

The chain uses TRBV5-4 and TRBJ2-5, with 9 bases identical to TRBD1. V was clipped by 4 bases and J by 5 bases; unmatched bases: 3. The CDR3 length is 13 residues. Germline-derived CDR1 and CDR2 are SGHNT and YYREEE (reference sequence). The CDR3 nucleotides read TGTGCCAGCAGCAGGACAGGGGTTGAGACCCAGTACTTC. Residues: CASSRTGVETQYF.

This chain links TRBV12-5 with TRBJ2-1; 9 nucleotides align to TRBD2. The V gene's germline CDR1 is LGHNT and CDR2 FRNRAP. The V segment lost 6 bases and the J segment 9 bases; nucleotides outside the gene matches: 12. This CDR3 contains 15 residues. CDR3 amino acids: CASGSLAGSAGEQFF. DNA for the CDR3: TGTGCTAGTGGCTCGCTAGCGGGATCTGCGGGTGAGCAGTTCTTC.

The CDR3 protein is CASSESGLAYEQYF. The DNA for the CDR3 is TGTGCCAGCAGTGAATCGGGACTAGCCTACGAGCAGTACTTC. V is TRBV25-1 and J is TRBJ2-7, with 8 bases aligning to TRBD2. Per the germline V gene, CDR1 is MGHDK and CDR2 is SYGVNS. The CDR3 covers 14 residues. J lost 2 bases, V lost 1 base, and 1 base had no gene match.

This CDR3 reads CASRGPSNEKLFF. As DNA, the CDR3 is TGTGCCAGCCGGGGACCGTCTAATGAAAAACTGTTTTTT. V gene TRBV28 combines with J gene TRBJ1-4; tentative D call: TRBD1 (5 bases). This CDR3 comprises 13 residues. Germline CDR1 MDHEN, CDR2 SYDVKM. V lost 8 bases, J lost 3 bases, and 10 bases lay in between.

This chain joins TRBV7-9 and TRBJ2-7, with 9 bases aligning to TRBD1. This CDR3 comprises 17 residues. V shed 5 bases, J shed 6 bases, and the junction held 17 bases outside the gene matches. Germline V gene lookup returns CDR1 SEHNR and CDR2 FQNEAQ (reference sequence). The CDR3 loop is CASSPTGGLHSGLEQYF. The CDR3 coding sequence is TGTGCCAGCAGCCCAACAGGGGGCTTGCACTCGGGTCTCGAGCAGTACTTC.

V gene TRBV7-2 combines with J gene TRBJ2-1, with D perhaps matching TRBD2 (6 bases). Germline assignment: CDR1 SGHTA and CDR2 FQGNSA. Trimming shortened V by 2 bases and J by 4 bases, and 12 bases separated the two germline ends. The CDR3 contains 15 residues. CDR3 loop: CASSLRGGDYNEQFF. CDR3 sequence (DNA): TGTGCCAGCAGCTTACGTGGCGGGGATTACAATGAGCAGTTCTTC.

The gene calls are TRBV19 and TRBJ2-2; D ambiguous. The CDR3 is made up of 12 amino acids. Between the trimmed V and J ends, which lost 6 bases and 8 bases, there was a span of 10 bases. Germline lookup yields CDR1 LNHDA and CDR2 SQIVND (reference sequence). CDR3 sequence reads: CASSGLGGELFF. The CDR3 DNA reads TGTGCCAGTAGCGGGTTGGGTGGGGAGCTGTTTTTT.

The chain employs TRBV12-3 or TRBV12-4 and TRBJ2-1; unclear D gene. The CDR3 has 12 residues. Trimming shortened V by 8 bases and J by 6 bases, and 11 bases separated the two germline ends. CDR3 nucleotides: TGTGCCAGCGGAACCTCTTCCAATGAGCAGTTCTTC. This gives the protein CASGTSSNEQFF.

The gene calls are TRBV9 and TRBJ2-1; 9 nucleotides align to TRBD1. The trim removed 3 bases at V and 3 bases at J, leaving 4 bases unmatched. Germline CDR1 is SGDLS and CDR2 is YYNGEE. CDR3 length: 15 residues. In nucleotides, the CDR3 is TGTGCCAGCAGCGCGCAGGGACAGGGCTACAATGAGCAGTTCTTC. Protein sequence: CASSAQGQGYNEQFF.

V is TRBV6-5 and J is TRBJ1-3, with 10 bases that match TRBD1. The germline CDR1 and CDR2 sequences are MNHEY and SVGAGI. Trimming at V came to 2 bases and at J to 8 bases, leaving 9 bases not matched to a gene. The CDR3 spans 16 residues. The CDR3 DNA reads as TGTGCCAGCAGTTACGCCCCGGACAGGGGGTTAGACACCATATATTTT. The encoded protein is CASSYAPDRGLDTIYF.

V and J are TRBV3-1 (or the pseudogene TRBV3-2) and TRBJ2-7, with 9 bases fitting TRBD1. The CDR3 covers 16 residues. Unmatched junction bases numbered 6, after V lost 0 bases and J lost 3 bases. The germline CDR1 and CDR2 sequences are LGHDT and YNNKEL (reference sequence). The CDR3 loop is CASSQDLWTGVYEQYF. CDR3 in DNA: TGTGCCAGCAGCCAAGATCTTTGGACAGGGGTCTACGAGCAGTACTTC.

The chain couples TRBV27 to TRBJ1-2; tentative D call: TRBD1 (6 bases). The CDR3 is made up of 15 amino acids. CDR1 is MNHEY and CDR2 is SMNVEV in the germline V gene (reference sequence). V lost 3 bases and J lost 4, with 15 bases in between. The CDR3 DNA sequence: TGTGCCAGCAGTTTGGCGGACAGCCTCCCCTATGGCTACACCTTC. Its protein is CASSLADSLPYGYTF.

The chain uses TRBV2 and TRBJ2-2; TRBD1 matches at 8 bases. Germline trimming cut 2 bases from V and 5 bases from J; bases unmatched to any gene: 7. CDR3 size: 16 residues. Germline V gene lookup returns CDR1 SNHLY and CDR2 FYNNEI. The CDR3, as DNA: TGTGCCAGCAGTGAATGGCCCCAGGGGGCTACCGGGGAGCTGTTTTTT. It specifies CASSEWPQGATGELFF.

Remarks on this clone: At one end, the junction sequence differs from germline, possibly due to a read error. The V and J genes are TRBV10-2 and TRBJ2-7; 10 bases fit TRBD1. The germline V gene has CDR1 WSHSY and CDR2 SAAADI. The CDR3 is 13 residues long. This CDR3 is CATGTGDSFEQYF. The CDR3, as DNA: TGCGCCACCGGGACAGGGGACTCCTTCGAGCAGTACTTC.

This clone was recorded once. The chain couples TRBV7-2 to TRBJ1-3, with 12 bases lining up with TRBD1. Germline V lookup: CDR1 SGHTA, CDR2 FQGNSA. J gave up 0 bases and V 1 base, and 7 bases lay outside the gene matches. CDR3 length: 19 amino acids. The CDR3 DNA sequence: TGTGCCAGCAGCTTAGTGGGGGGACAGGGGGCGTTCTCTGGAAACACCATATATTTT. Its protein is CASSLVGGQGAFSGNTIYF.

This clone was observed a single time. The chain couples TRBV27 to TRBJ1-2, with 7 bases matching TRBD1. The V gene's germline CDR1 is MNHEY and CDR2 SMNVEV (reference sequence). This CDR3 has 14 amino acids. V gave up 2 bases and J gave up 3 bases; unmatched junction bases: 3. The CDR3 spells CASSLAGGDYGYTF. The CDR3 nucleotides are TGTGCCAGCAGTTTAGCAGGGGGAGACTATGGCTACACCTTC.

The chain employs TRBV18 and TRBJ1-1; no clear D gene. With 4 bases removed from V and 1 base from J, the gap between germline ends came to 13 bases. Germline CDR1 reads KGHSH; CDR2 reads LQKENI. This CDR3 comprises 15 residues. DNA for the CDR3: TGTGCCAGCTCACAGCAAGATCCGAAGAACACTGAAGCTTTCTTT. This translates into CASSQQDPKNTEAFF.